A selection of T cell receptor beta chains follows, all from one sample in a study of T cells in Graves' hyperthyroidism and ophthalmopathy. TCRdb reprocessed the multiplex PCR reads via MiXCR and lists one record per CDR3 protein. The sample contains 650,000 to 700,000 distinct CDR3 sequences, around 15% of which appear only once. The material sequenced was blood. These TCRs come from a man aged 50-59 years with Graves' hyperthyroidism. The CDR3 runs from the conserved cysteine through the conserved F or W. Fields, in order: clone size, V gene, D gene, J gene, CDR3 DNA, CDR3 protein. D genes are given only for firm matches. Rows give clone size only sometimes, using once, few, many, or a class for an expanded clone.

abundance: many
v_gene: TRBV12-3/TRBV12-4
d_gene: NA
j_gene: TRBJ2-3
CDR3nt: TGTGCCAGCAGTTTAGAACTACTAACGCAGTATTTT
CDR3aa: CASSLELLTQYF

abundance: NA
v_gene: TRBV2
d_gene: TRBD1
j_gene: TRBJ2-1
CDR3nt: TGTGCCAGCAGCGGGACAGGGGGCTATAATGAGCAGTTCTTC
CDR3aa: CASSGTGGYNEQFF

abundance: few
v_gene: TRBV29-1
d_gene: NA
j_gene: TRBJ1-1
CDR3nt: TGCAGCGTTGAAGACGAGGGGGGGACGCCTGAAGCTTTCTTT
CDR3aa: CSVEDEGGTPEAFF

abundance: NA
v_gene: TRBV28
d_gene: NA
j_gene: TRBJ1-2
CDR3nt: TGTGCCAGCAGTTCGACAGGTACATCCTATGGCTACACCTTC
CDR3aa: CASSSTGTSYGYTF

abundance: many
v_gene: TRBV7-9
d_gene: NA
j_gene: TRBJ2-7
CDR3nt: TGTGCCAGCTCCAGAGACAGCGCCTACGAGCAGTACTTC
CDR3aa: CASSRDSAYEQYF

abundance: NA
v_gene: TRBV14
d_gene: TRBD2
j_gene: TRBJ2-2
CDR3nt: TGTGCCAGCAGCCAAGTTCCAGCGGGAGTTGCTGGCGGGGAGCTGTTTTTT
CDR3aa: CASSQVPAGVAGGELFF

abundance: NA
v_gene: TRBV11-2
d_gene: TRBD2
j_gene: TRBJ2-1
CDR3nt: TGTGCCAGCAGCACCCTGACTAGCGGGAGGGACCATGCATACAATGAGCAGTTCTTC
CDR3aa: CASSTLTSGRDHAYNEQFF

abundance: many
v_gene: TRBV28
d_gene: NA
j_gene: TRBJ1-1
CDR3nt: TGTGCCAGCAGTTTAAACAGGGAGGACACTGAAGCTTTCTTT
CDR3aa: CASSLNREDTEAFF

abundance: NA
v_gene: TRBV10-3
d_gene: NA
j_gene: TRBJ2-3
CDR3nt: TGTGCCATCAGTGAGTCGACACAGTCGCCCCGCACAGATACGCAGTATTTT
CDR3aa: CAISESTQSPRTDTQYF

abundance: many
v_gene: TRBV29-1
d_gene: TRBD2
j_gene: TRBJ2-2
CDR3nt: TGCAGCGTTGATCTGGCGGGAGGAGGAACCGGGGAGCTGTTTTTT
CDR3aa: CSVDLAGGGTGELFF

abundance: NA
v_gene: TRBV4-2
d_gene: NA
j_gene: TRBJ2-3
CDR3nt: TGTGCCAGCAGCCAAAGGGACGGCGATGGAGATACGCAGTATTTT
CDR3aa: CASSQRDGDGDTQYF

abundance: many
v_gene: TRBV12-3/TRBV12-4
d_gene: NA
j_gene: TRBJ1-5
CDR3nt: TGTGCCAGCAGTTTGTCTTGGGGGGGCAATCAGCCCCAGCATTTT
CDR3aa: CASSLSWGGNQPQHF

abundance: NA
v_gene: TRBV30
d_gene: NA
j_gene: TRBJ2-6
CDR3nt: TGTGCCTGGACAGGGGCTTACTCTGGGGCCAACGTCCTGACTTTC
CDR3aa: CAWTGAYSGANVLTF

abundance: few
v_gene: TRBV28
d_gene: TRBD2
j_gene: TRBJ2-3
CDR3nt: TGTGCCAGCTGTGAGTCTAGCGGAAGCACAGATACGCAGTATTTT
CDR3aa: CASCESSGSTDTQYF

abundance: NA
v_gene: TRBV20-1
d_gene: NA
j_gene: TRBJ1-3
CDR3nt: TGCAGTGCTAGAAAATTCCAGGGCGGAAACACCATATATTTT
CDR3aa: CSARKFQGGNTIYF

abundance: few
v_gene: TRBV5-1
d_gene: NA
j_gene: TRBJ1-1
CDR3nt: TGCGCCAGCAACCCTTGGGGACAGAACACTGAAGCTTTCTTT
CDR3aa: CASNPWGQNTEAFF

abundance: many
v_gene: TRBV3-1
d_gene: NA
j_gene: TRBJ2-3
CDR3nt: TGTGCCAGCAGCCAAGTATCGGGTTACACAGATACGCAGTATTTT
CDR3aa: CASSQVSGYTDTQYF

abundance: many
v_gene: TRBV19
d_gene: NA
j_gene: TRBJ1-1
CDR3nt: TGTGCCAGTAGTACTACCAGACACACGCGAACTGAAGCTTTCTTT
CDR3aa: CASSTTRHTRTEAFF

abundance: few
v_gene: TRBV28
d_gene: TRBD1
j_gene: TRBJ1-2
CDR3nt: TGTGCCAGCACCAAGATCGGGACAGGGATTGGCTACACCTTC
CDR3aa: CASTKIGTGIGYTF

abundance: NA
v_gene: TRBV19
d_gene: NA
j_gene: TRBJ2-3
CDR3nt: TGTGCCAGTAGTTCTACCGAGGGGGAAGGAGAGACAGATACGCAGTATTTT
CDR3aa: CASSSTEGEGETDTQYF

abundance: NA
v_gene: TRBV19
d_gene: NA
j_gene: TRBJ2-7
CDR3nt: TGTGCCAGTAGTATGGCACAGGTTACTCTCTACGAGCAGTACTTC
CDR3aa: CASSMAQVTLYEQYF

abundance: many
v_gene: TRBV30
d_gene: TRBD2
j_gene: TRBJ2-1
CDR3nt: TGTGCCTGGAGAAGAGCGGGAGGCAGGGATGAGCAGTTCTTC
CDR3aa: CAWRRAGGRDEQFF

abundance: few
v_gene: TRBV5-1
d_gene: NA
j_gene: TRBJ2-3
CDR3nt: TGCGCCAGCACCGTAGTGGGCACAGATACGCAGTATTTT
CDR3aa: CASTVVGTDTQYF

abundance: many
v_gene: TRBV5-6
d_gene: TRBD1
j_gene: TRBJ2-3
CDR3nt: TGTGCCAGCAGCGAACGGGACAGGGTAAGGGATACGCAGTATTTT
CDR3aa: CASSERDRVRDTQYF

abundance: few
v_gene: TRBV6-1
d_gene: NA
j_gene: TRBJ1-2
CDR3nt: TGTGCCAGCAGTAAGGCAGGCTATGGCTACACCTTC
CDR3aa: CASSKAGYGYTF

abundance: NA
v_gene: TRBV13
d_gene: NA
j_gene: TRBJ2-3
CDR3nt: TGTGCCAGCAGCCCTCCCCATGGCAGGGAGGACACAGATACGCAGTATTTT
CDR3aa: CASSPPHGREDTDTQYF

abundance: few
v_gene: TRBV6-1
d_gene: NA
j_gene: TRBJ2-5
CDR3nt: TGTGCCAGCAGCGCTTCAGGGGTTCAAGAGACCCAGTACTTC
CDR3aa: CASSASGVQETQYF

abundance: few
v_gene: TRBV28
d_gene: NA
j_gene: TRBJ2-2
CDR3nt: TGTGCCAGCAGTGCGTCCGGGGAGCTGTTTTTT
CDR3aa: CASSASGELFF

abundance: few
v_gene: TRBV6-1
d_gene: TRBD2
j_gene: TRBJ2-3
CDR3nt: TGTGCCAGCAGTCCGACTAGCGGGAGGATAGATACGCAGTATTTT
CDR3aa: CASSPTSGRIDTQYF

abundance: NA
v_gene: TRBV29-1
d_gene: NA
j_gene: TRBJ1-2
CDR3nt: TGCAGCGTTAAAGTCACCAGGGTATTGGGCTACACCTTC
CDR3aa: CSVKVTRVLGYTF

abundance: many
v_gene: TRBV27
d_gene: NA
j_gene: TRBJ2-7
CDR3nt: TGTGCCAGCAGTTTATCAGGAAACCACGAGCAGTACTTC
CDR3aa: CASSLSGNHEQYF

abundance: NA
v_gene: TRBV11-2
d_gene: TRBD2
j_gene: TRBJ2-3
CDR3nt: TGTGCCAGCAGCGCACTAGCGGGCCCAGATACGCAGTATTTT
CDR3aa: CASSALAGPDTQYF

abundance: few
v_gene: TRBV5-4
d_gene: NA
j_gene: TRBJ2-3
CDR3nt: TGTGCCAGCAGCTTGGGAGAGGGGGTGGGGGATACGCAGTATTTT
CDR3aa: CASSLGEGVGDTQYF

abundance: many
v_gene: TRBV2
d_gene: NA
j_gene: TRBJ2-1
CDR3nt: TGTGCCAGCGGGAGTCCCCATGAGCAGTTCTTC
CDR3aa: CASGSPHEQFF

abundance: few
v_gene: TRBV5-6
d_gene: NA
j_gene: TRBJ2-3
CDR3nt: TGTGCCAGCAGCCCGGGACTGGAGAACACAGATACGCAGTATTTT
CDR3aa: CASSPGLENTDTQYF

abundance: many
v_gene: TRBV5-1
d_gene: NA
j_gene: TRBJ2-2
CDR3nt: TGCGCCAGCAGCAAGGACTACACCGGGGAGCTGTTTTTT
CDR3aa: CASSKDYTGELFF

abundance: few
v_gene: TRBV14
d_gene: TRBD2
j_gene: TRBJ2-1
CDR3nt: TGTGCCAGCAGCCAAGAGCTAGCGGGCCTAAATGAGCAGTTCTTC
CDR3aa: CASSQELAGLNEQFF

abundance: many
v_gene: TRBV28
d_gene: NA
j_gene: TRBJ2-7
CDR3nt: TGTGCCAGCAGTTTTGTGGGAAGCTCCTACGAGCAGTACTTC
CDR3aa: CASSFVGSSYEQYF

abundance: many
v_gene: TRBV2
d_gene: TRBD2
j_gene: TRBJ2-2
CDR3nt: TGTGCCAGCAGTGAAAGCGGACTAGCGGGAGGGGAGCTGTTTTTT
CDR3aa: CASSESGLAGGELFF

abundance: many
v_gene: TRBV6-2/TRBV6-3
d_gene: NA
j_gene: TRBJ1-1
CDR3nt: TGTGCCAGCAGTTACTCCGATCGCCCTGAAGCTTTCTTT
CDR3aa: CASSYSDRPEAFF

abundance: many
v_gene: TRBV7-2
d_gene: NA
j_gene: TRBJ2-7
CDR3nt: TGTGCCAGCAGCTCTCGACCAACCTACGAGCAGTACTTC
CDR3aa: CASSSRPTYEQYF

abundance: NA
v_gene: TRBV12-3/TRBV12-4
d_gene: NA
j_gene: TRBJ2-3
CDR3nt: TGTGCCAGCAGTCGCAGGGTGGGGACAGATACGCAGTATTTT
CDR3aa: CASSRRVGTDTQYF

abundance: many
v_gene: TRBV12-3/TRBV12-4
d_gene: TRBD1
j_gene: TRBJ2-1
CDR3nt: TGTGCCAGCAGTCTCCGGGACAGGGGCTACAATGAGCAGTTCTTC
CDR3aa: CASSLRDRGYNEQFF

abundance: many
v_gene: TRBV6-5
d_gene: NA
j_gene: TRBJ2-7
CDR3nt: TGTGCCAGCAGTTACCGGGACGGATACGAGCAGTACTTC
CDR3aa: CASSYRDGYEQYF

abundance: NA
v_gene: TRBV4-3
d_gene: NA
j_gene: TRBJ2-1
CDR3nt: TGCGCCAGCAGCCAAGACATCGGCCTTTACAATGAGCAGTTCTTC
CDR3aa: CASSQDIGLYNEQFF

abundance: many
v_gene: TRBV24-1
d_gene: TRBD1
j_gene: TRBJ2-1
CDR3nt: TGTGCCACCAGTGATCGACGACAGGGGGGATACAATGAGCAGTTCTTC
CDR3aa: CATSDRRQGGYNEQFF

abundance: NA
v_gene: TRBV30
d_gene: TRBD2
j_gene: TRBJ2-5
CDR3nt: TGTGCCTGGAGTGTACATAGCGGGCGGGAGACCCAGTACTTC
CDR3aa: CAWSVHSGRETQYF

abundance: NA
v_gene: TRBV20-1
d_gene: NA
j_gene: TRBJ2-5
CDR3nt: TGCAGTGCCAATCCAGGATGGGGAGAAGAGACCCAGTCCTTT
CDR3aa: CSANPGWGEETQSF

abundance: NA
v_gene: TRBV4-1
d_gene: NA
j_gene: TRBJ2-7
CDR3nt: TGCGCCAGCAGCCATCCGAGGGGCGAGCAGTACTTC
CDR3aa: CASSHPRGEQYF

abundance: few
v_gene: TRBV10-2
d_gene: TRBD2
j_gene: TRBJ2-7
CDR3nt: TGCGCCAGCAGTGCGGGACTAGAAGGCGAGCAGTACTTC
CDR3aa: CASSAGLEGEQYF

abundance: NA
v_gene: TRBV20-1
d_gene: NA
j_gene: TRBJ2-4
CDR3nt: TGCAGTGCTTCTACCAACGTACAGGGAACCAAAAACATTCAGTACTTC
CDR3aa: CSASTNVQGTKNIQYF